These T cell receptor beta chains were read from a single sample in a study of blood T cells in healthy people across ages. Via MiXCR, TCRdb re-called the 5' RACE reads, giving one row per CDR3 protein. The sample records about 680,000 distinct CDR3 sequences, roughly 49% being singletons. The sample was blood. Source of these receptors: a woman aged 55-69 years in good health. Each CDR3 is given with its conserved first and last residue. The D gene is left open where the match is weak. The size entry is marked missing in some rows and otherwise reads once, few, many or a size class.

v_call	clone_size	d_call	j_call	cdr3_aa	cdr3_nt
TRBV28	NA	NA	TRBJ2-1	CASSPPPDSLEQFF	TGTGCCAGCAGCCCTCCTCCTGACTCATTGGAGCAGTTCTTC
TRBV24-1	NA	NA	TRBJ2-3	CATSDITGTDTQYF	TGTGCCACCAGTGACATTACCGGGACAGATACGCAGTATTTT
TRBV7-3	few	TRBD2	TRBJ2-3	CASSPRTSTWGSTDTQYF	TGTGCCAGCAGCCCCAGGACTAGCACGTGGGGCAGCACAGATACGCAGTATTTT
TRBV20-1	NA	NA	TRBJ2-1	CSATVGSPYNEQFF	TGCAGTGCGACGGTCGGGAGTCCCTACAATGAGCAGTTCTTC
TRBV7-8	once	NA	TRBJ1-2	CASSPRSFNYGYTF	TGTGCCAGCAGCCCCCGGTCCTTCAACTATGGCTACACCTTC
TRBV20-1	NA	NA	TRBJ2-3	CSARTPTDTQYF	TGCAGTGCTAGGACCCCCACAGATACGCAGTATTTT
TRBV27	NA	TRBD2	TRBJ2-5	CASSALAGGRLETQYF	TGTGCCAGCAGTGCGCTAGCGGGAGGGAGATTGGAGACCCAGTACTTC
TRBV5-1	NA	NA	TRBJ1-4	CASSAWATTNEKLFF	TGCGCCAGCAGCGCTTGGGCAACAACTAATGAAAAACTGTTTTTT
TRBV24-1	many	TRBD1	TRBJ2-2	CATSDPGQGRTGELFF	TGTGCCACCAGTGATCCGGGACAGGGTCGGACCGGGGAGCTGTTTTTT
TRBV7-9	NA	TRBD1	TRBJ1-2	CASSLGTGVYSYTF	TGTGCCAGCAGCCTCGGGACAGGAGTCTATAGCTACACCTTC
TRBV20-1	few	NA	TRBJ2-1	CSASPGGYEQFF	TGCAGTGCTAGTCCCGGTGGATATGAGCAGTTCTTC
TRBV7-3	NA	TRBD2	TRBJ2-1	CASSGLAGGDNEQFF	TGTGCCAGCAGCGGACTAGCGGGAGGGGACAATGAGCAGTTCTTC
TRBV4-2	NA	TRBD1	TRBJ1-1	CASSQGDHQGAGTEAFF	TGTGCCAGCAGCCAAGGGGATCATCAGGGGGCAGGCACTGAAGCTTTCTTT
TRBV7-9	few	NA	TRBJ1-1	CASSRDRLGDTEAFF	TGTGCCAGCAGTAGGGACCGCCTTGGGGACACTGAAGCTTTCTTT
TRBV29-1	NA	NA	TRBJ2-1	CSVRVAGGSYNERYF	NA
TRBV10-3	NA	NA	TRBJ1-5	CAISESDRDQPQHF	TGTGCCATCAGTGAGTCGGACAGAGATCAGCCCCAGCATTTT
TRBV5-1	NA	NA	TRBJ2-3	CASSTRGEGDTQYF	TGCGCCAGCAGCACTAGGGGAGAGGGAGATACGCAGTATTTT
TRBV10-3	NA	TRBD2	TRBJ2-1	CAIRDSGSSYNEQFF	TGTGCCATCAGGGATAGCGGGAGCTCCTACAATGAGCAGTTCTTC
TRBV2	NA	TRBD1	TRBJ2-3	CASRADRVGTGTQYF	TGTGCCAGCAGGGCCGACAGGGTGGGCACAGGTACGCAGTATTTT
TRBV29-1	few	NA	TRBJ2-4	CSALTDALREQYF	TGCAGCGCCCTGACAGACGCCCTGAGGGAGCAGTACTTC
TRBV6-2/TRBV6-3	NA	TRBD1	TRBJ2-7	CASGTALPYEQYF	TGTGCCAGTGGGACAGCCTTGCCCTACGAGCAGTACTTC
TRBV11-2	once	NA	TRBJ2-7	CASSLIRANHYEQYF	TGTGCCAGCAGCTTAATAAGGGCCAACCACTACGAGCAGTACTTC
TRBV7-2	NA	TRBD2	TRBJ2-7	CASSRLAGGAYEQYF	TGTGCCAGCAGCCGTCTTGCGGGAGGGGCCTACGAGCAGTACTTC
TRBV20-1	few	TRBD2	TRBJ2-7	CSATPLTSGPYEQYF	TGCAGTGCTACTCCCCTGACTAGCGGACCCTACGAGCAGTACTTC
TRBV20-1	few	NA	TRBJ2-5	CSAESNGRETQYF	TGCAGTGCCGAGAGCAATGGGCGAGAGACCCAGTACTTC
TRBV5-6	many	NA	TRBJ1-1	CASTHRLNTEAFF	TGTGCCAGCACCCACAGACTGAACACTGAAGCTTTCTTT
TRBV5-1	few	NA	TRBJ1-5	CASSFGGSSNQPQHF	TGCGCCAGCAGCTTTGGGGGGTCTAGCAATCAGCCCCAGCATTTT
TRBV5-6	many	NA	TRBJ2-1	CASSVINLNEQFF	TGTGCCAGCAGCGTAATCAACCTCAATGAGCAGTTCTTC
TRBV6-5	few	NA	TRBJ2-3	CASSSVRGGTDTQYF	TGTGCCAGCAGTTCGGTGAGGGGCGGCACAGATACGCAGTATTTT
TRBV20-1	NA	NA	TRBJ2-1	CSARDLLPNEQFF	TGCAGTGCTAGAGATCTACTGCCCAATGAGCAGTTCTTC
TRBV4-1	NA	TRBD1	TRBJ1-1	CASKQGQSFPDTEAFF	TGCGCCAGTAAACAGGGGCAGTCTTTCCCGGACACTGAAGCTTTCTTT